A selection of T cell receptor beta chains follows, all from one sample in a study of T cells in Graves' hyperthyroidism and ophthalmopathy. MiXCR, applied by TCRdb to the multiplex PCR reads, yields one record per CDR3 protein. The sample lists 500,000 to 600,000 distinct CDR3 sequences, over 15% occurring once. Sequences were obtained from blood. The receptor set was obtained from a woman under 30 with Graves' hyperthyroidism. CDR3s include the opening cysteine and the closing phenylalanine or tryptophan. The order of the fields is J gene, CDR3 length, clone size, V gene, CDR3 protein. Size values are once, few and many counts, or a class for expanded clones, and some rows have none.

>TRBJ2-1|14|many|TRBV12-3/TRBV12-4
CASSAEGGYNEQFF
>TRBJ1-1|14|many|TRBV6-2/TRBV6-3
CASRNTAMNTEAFF
>TRBJ1-1|16|many|TRBV10-1
CASSYLPGTGYTEAFF
>TRBJ2-1|12|many|TRBV30
CAWGRSYNEQFF
>TRBJ2-2|11|few|TRBV28
CASSLKGELFF
>TRBJ1-2|15|-|TRBV19
CASSLAGTGLYGYTF
>TRBJ1-5|16|few|TRBV6-1
CASSTRTGGGLQPQHF
>TRBJ2-7|15|few|TRBV12-3/TRBV12-4
CASSSTGGQPYEQYF
>TRBJ2-1|16|-|TRBV29-1
CSVDTSGRSLRNEQFF
>TRBJ2-2|14|-|TRBV6-1
CAIRDRVSTGELFF
>TRBJ2-7|16|-|TRBV11-2
CASSSPFPGTTYEQYF
>TRBJ2-5|16|-|TRBV24-1
CATSDPDRRGNETQYF
>TRBJ2-7|15|many|TRBV28
CASSLAHPSSYEQYF
>TRBJ2-1|13|many|TRBV2
CASTRGSVVEQFF
>TRBJ2-4|15|few|TRBV28
CASSGTSGRVYIQYF
>TRBJ2-1|14|many|TRBV24-1
CATSDLLAYNEQFF
>TRBJ2-7|13|many|TRBV10-3
CAIRMGQLGEQYF
>TRBJ2-5|14|many|TRBV27
CASSFGGPQETQYF
>TRBJ1-6|12|many|TRBV20-1
CSARDRWSPLHF
>TRBJ2-7|14|few|TRBV3-1
CASSQDPGRYEQYF
>TRBJ2-2|15|many|TRBV5-1
CASSGRGADTGELFF
>TRBJ1-5|17|-|TRBV19
CASSPQPGQGTNQPQHF
>TRBJ1-2|13|few|TRBV7-3
CASSPGDSVGYTF
>TRBJ2-1|14|-|TRBV5-5
CASSRAGSSNEQFF
>TRBJ2-5|15|few|TRBV12-5
CASGLFPRVQETQYF
>TRBJ2-1|14|many|TRBV11-2
CASSARTFYNEQFF
>TRBJ2-1|17|few|TRBV18
CASSPKPGQESYNEQFF
>TRBJ2-5|13|many|TRBV20-1
CSASQGLGETQYF
>TRBJ1-4|14|few|TRBV5-1
CASSLDTRGEKLFF
>TRBJ2-1|16|-|TRBV11-3
CASSSSGTSGFNEQFF
>TRBJ1-1|15|many|TRBV6-2/TRBV6-3
CASSYRGTGNTEAFF
>TRBJ2-1|15|few|TRBV7-8
CASTPGGRVNNEQFF
>TRBJ2-7|15|few|TRBV25-1
CASSHSLAGAYEQYF
>TRBJ2-7|13|-|TRBV12-3/TRBV12-4
CASSTGHNYEQYF
>TRBJ1-3|17|-|TRBV19
CASRPDLGGLSGNTIYF
>TRBJ1-5|15|many|TRBV20-1
CSARDIGPKNQPQHF
>TRBJ1-1|13|few|TRBV2
CASTGGPNTEAFF
>TRBJ1-2|13|many|TRBV12-3/TRBV12-4
CASRRDDNYGYTF
>TRBJ2-2|15|many|TRBV27
CASTYLGGHTGELFF
>TRBJ1-1|15|few|TRBV4-3
CVSSQDPGGNTEAFF
>TRBJ1-2|12|-|TRBV19
CASLTGSYGYTF
>TRBJ2-7|17|many|TRBV6-6
CASSYFGGGGDAYEQYF
>TRBJ1-2|13|few|TRBV29-1
CSVDGSANYGYTF
>TRBJ1-2|13|many|TRBV28
CASRSGTGDGYTF